This is a list of T cell receptor beta chains from one sample in a study of blood T cell repertoires in COVID-19. Method: immunoSEQ multiplex PCR; TCRdb's copy keeps in-frame clones and lacks some. The sample has 93,000 or so clones, about 80% seen once; the top ten hold more than 10%. Specimen: peripheral blood. The receptors stem from a human donor in a cohort sampled during active COVID-19. Both conserved end residues are part of each CDR3.

V,J,CDR3
TRBV30,TRBJ1-1,CAWDRGYTEAFF
TRBV6-2/TRBV6-3,TRBJ2-3,CASSAGTGLLDTQYF
TRBV7-8,TRBJ2-1,CASRQTSGEQFF
TRBV2,TRBJ2-2,CASSVQGSGELFF
TRBV7-9,TRBJ2-1,CASRPAGGRYNEQFF
TRBV7-2,TRBJ2-3,CASSPGLSTDTQYF
TRBV19,TRBJ1-4,CASSVGGTTNEKLFF
TRBV18,TRBJ2-5,CASSPLRDRSQETQYF
TRBV6-6,TRBJ1-1,CASSSPGVVAFF
TRBV5-1,TRBJ2-3,CASSSPGADTQYF
TRBV6-1,TRBJ2-1,CASSDPPGVGGNEQFF
TRBV7-3,TRBJ1-5,CASSLSSNQPQHF
TRBV5-4,TRBJ2-7,CASSLELAGGPGGHEQYF
TRBV4-3,TRBJ1-6,CASSPGTAIYNSPLHF
TRBV28,TRBJ1-2,CASKGGGRDVYGYTF
TRBV5-1,TRBJ1-2,CASSFGDTPNYGYTF
TRBV5-4,TRBJ2-3,CASSLVGQVGGQDTQYF